This T cell receptor (beta chain) was sequenced for a study of blood T cell repertoires in COVID-19. In the study overall: Italy, Spain and the United States were the sources of the convalescent and acute COVID-19 samples. T cells, B-cell-depleted T cells, or PBMCs provided the cDNA or gDNA that served as material.

Original methodology: Amplification with reference gene primers provided the estimates of nucleated cell counts. Produced via immunoSEQ multiplex PCR; TCRdb's table is partial and in-frame only. The DNA was the basis for D and trimming; V, J and clone size are from that table. The data contain 90,000 to 100,000 clones, 80% to 90% of them singletons. CDR1 and CDR2 from the germline V gene are SQVTM and ANQGSEA. V was trimmed by 5 bases and J by 1 base, leaving 11 bases between them. CDR3 size: 13 residues. The receptor was isolated from a man aged 55 to 70 with acute or convalescent COVID-19. The chain combines TRBV29-1 with TRBJ1-1; TRBD1 is a possible D gene (5 bases). The specimen sequenced was peripheral blood. The CDR3 nucleotides read TGCAGCGTTAGTCAGACAGCGAACACTGAAGCTTTCTTT. Its translation: CSVSQTANTEAFF.